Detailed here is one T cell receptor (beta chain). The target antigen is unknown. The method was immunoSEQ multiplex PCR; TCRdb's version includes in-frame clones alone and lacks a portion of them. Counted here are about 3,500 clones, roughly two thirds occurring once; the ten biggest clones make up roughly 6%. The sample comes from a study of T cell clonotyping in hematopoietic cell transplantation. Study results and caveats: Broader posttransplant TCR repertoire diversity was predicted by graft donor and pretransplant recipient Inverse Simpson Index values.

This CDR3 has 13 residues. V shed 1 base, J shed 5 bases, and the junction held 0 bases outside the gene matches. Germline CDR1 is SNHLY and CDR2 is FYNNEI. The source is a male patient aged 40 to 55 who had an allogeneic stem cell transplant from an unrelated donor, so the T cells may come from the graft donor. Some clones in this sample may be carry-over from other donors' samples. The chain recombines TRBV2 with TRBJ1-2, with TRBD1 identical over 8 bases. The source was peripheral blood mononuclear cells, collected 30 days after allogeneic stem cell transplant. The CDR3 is CASSEGTGYGYTF. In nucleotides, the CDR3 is TGTGCCAGCAGTGAAGGGACAGGGTATGGCTACACCTTC.